Sequencing of this T cell receptor (beta chain) was carried out in a study of glioma-infiltrating T cells. Amplification of TCR alpha and beta CDR3 regions from RNA used iRepertoire nested multiplex PCR. TCRdb processed the multiplex PCR reads anew with MiXCR; each CDR3 protein has one entry. The data contain over 100,000 distinct CDR3 sequences, less than 30% of them singletons. The CDR3 is 12 amino acids. The V end lost 6 bases, the J end lost 10 bases, and 13 bases lay between the germline ends. CDR1 and CDR2 (germline): SGHTA, FQGNSA. In its sample, this clonotype was seen many times. The receptor was derived from a human donor with low-grade glioma or glioblastoma, undergoing nonglioma brain surgery, or in good health (not recorded which). Sequenced sample: glioma tissue, nonneoplastic brain tissue, or PBMCs (not recorded which). V is TRBV7-2 and J is TRBJ2-1; maybe TRBD2 (5 bases). The CDR3 region has the DNA TGTGCCAGCAGTCCCGCGGACTGGGAGCAGTTCTTC. It translates to CASSPADWEQFF.